The 15 T cell receptor delta chains below come from one sample, sequenced in a study of gammadelta T cells in human blood. TCRdb called clones from the RT-PCR reads again using CATT. The data hold 300 or so delta-chain clones, with 2.5% to 3% observed a single time. The specimen sequenced was non-Vgamma9Vdelta2 gamma-delta T cells from adult blood. The receptor set was obtained from a human donor.

Concerning this clone itself: The translation of this DNA and the TCRdb protein of a much larger clone differ at residue 16, probably owing to a read error; the protein shown here is translated from the DNA. This chain links TRDV1 with TRDJ1; 11 bases line up with TRDD3. Trimming cost V 1 base and J 1 base; bases outside gene matches: 20. The CDR3 extends over 22 amino acids. Germline values: CDR1 TSWWSYY, CDR2 QGS. CDR3 sequence reads: CALGERPSYWYWGIAFTDKLIF. CDR3 DNA sequence: TGTGCTCTTGGGGAACGGCCTTCCTACTGGTACTGGGGGATAGCCTTCACCGATAAACTCATCTTT.

With regard to this clone: For this DNA, TCRdb reports the protein of a much larger clone, which diverges at residue 10, most likely from a read error; the protein presented here is translated directly from the DNA. The rearrangement uses TRDV3 and TRDJ1, with TRDD3 matching over 10 bases. CDR1 and CDR2 (germline): TVYSNPD, GDNSRS (reference sequence). The trim removed 5 bases at V and 1 base at J, leaving 31 bases unmatched. CDR3 length: 22 amino acids. CDR3 amino acids: CATLPGPSYRGIREPVTDKLIF. CDR3 sequence (DNA): TGTGCCACCCTTCCGGGCCCCTCGTACCGGGGGATACGCGAACCGGTCACCGATAAACTCATCTTT.

This clone was seen a few times. The TCRdb protein, from a much larger clone, departs from this DNA's translation at residue 10, likely by read error; the protein shown derives from the DNA. The gene calls are TRAV29/DV5 and TRDJ1; either TRDD1 or TRDD3 may fit D (5 bases each). The germline V and J ends were trimmed by 4 bases and 4 bases, with 20 bases remaining between them. This CDR3 spans 15 amino acids. Germline CDR1 is NSMFDY and CDR2 is ISSIKDK. CDR3 region: CAAVQIRDDIDKLIF. CDR3 in DNA: TGTGCAGCAGTTCAAATACGAGACGACATCGATAAACTCATCTTT.

This clone has only a few counts. The protein recorded in TCRdb matches a much larger clone and deviates from this DNA's translation at residue 5, suggesting a read error; the protein here is obtained by translating the DNA. The gene calls are TRDV1 and TRDJ1, with TRDD3 matching 7 bases. Germline values: CDR1 TSWWSYY, CDR2 QGS. V lost 5 bases, J lost 1 base, and 13 bases stayed unmatched. This CDR3 contains 17 residues. As DNA, the CDR3 is TGTGCTCTTGGGATCATGGATGGGACTGGGGTCACCGATAAACTCATCTTT. It specifies CALGIMDGTGVTDKLIF.

Judged by abundance, this clone is medium-sized (0.01 to 0.1%). A much larger clone sits a single nucleotide away, making a read error possible. Other nucleotide sequences from this sample produce the same CDR3. V gene TRDV3 combines with J gene TRDJ1, with D uncertain. Germline lookup yields CDR1 TVYSNPD and CDR2 GDNSRS (reference sequence). The CDR3 is made up of 17 amino acids. V lost 0 bases to trimming and J lost 5 bases, with 25 bases between them. The CDR3 DNA reads TGTGCCTTTAGATCTTTGGCTTCTGGCCCTTTTCTTGATAAACTCATCTTT. Its translation is CAFRSLASGPFLDKLIF.

This clone was observed a handful of times. A far larger clone is just one base off, so this is likely a read error. This chain uses TRDV1 with TRDJ1, with TRDD3 identical over 13 bases. V trimming: 2 bases; J trimming: 1 base; junction bases outside the gene matches: 16. This CDR3 spans 21 amino acids. From germline, CDR1 is TSWWSYY and CDR2 QGS. In DNA, the CDR3 is TGTGCTCTTGGGGAAGCGGTTCCTCCTTACTGGGGGATACGAGGCACCGATAAACTCATCTTT. Protein product: CALGEAVPPYWGIRGTDKLIF.

This clone has more than one count but fewer than ten. TCRdb has a much larger clone's protein, which differs at residue 6 from the translation of this DNA, likely because of a read error; what is shown is the protein translated from the DNA. The gene calls are TRDV3 and TRDJ1, with 13 bases fitting TRDD3. Germline trimming cut 5 bases from V and 1 base from J; bases unmatched to any gene: 28. The CDR3 runs to 22 residues. In germline, CDR1 is TVYSNPD, CDR2 GDNSRS (reference sequence). CDR3 DNA sequence: TGTGCCACCCTTCCGGACCCCTCGTACTGGGGGATACGCGAACCGGTCACCGATAAACTCATCTTT. This sequence encodes CATLPDPSYWGIREPVTDKLIF. Together with reference TRDV3 and TRDJ1, the CDR3 gives the full variable domain: CDKVTQSSPDQTVASGSEVVLLCTYDTVYSNPDLFWYRIRPDYSFQFVFYGDNSRSEGADFTQGRFSVKHILTQKAFHLVISPVRTEDSATYYCATLPDPSYWGIREPVTDKLIFGKGTRVTVEP.

By share, this clone counts as medium-sized (0.01 to 0.1%). One base away lies a much larger clone, so this may be a sequencing read error. The same CDR3 arises from other DNA sequences in this sample as well. The rearrangement joins TRDV3 to TRDJ1; 13 bases match TRDD3. Germline values: CDR1 TVYSNPD, CDR2 GDNSRS (reference sequence). Trimming at V came to 5 bases and at J to 5 bases, leaving 32 bases not matched to a gene. CDR3 length: 22 residues. The CDR3 spells CATLPGPSYWGIREPVTDKLIF. The CDR3 region has the DNA TGTGCCACCCTTCCGGGCCCCTCGTACTGGGGGATACGCGAACCGGTCACTGATAAACTCATCTTT. Full variable domain (remainder filled in from reference TRDV3 and TRDJ1): CDKVTQSSPDQTVASGSEVVLLCTYDTVYSNPDLFWYRIRPDYSFQFVFYGDNSRSEGADFTQGRFSVKHILTQKAFHLVISPVRTEDSATYYCATLPGPSYWGIREPVTDKLIFGKGTRVTVEP.

A few counts support this clone. A read error is likely here: a far larger clone is one base away. V gene TRDV1 combines with J gene TRDJ1; 8 bases map to TRDD2. The CDR3 length is 28 residues. V lost 5 bases to trimming and J lost 3 bases; unmatched junction nucleotides: 47. CDR1 and CDR2 from the germline V gene are TSWWSYY and QGS. The CDR3 reads CALGNPIPLMLPTATDTVTTSYPDKLIF. The DNA of the CDR3 is TGTGCTCTTGGGAACCCAATCCCTCTCATGCTTCCTACCGCTACGGATACCGTCACGACCTCTTACCCCGATAAACTCATCTTT.

This clone has a handful of counts. It is likely a read error: a sequence one base away is far more abundant. The sample holds other DNA sequences that translate to the same CDR3. The chain combines TRDV1 with TRDJ1; tentative D call: TRDD3 (6 bases). The germline CDR1 and CDR2 sequences are TSWWSYY and QGS. This CDR3 contains 18 residues. The CDR3 loop is CALGEKIAYNWEADKLIF. The DNA of the CDR3 is TGTGCTCTTGGGGAAAAAATTGCCTATAACTGGGAGGCCGACAAACTCATCTTT.

Sample share makes this clone medium-sized (0.01 to 0.1%). This sequence may be a read error, since a much larger clone differs from it by one base. Other nucleotide sequences from this sample produce the same CDR3. V and J are TRAV29/DV5 and TRDJ1, with D perhaps TRDD1 or TRDD3 (5 bases each). Germline-derived CDR1 and CDR2 are NSMFDY and ISSIKDK. CDR3 length: 15 residues. CDR3 coding DNA: TGTGCAGCAGTTCAAATACGAGACGACACTGATAAACTCATCTTT. It yields the protein CAAVQIRDDTDKLIF.

By sample share, this clone is hyperexpanded. This could be a read error, since a much larger clone is one nucleotide away. Other DNA sequences within the sample encode an identical CDR3. The gene calls are TRDV1 and TRDJ1; 11 bases are shared with TRDD3. Germline V gives CDR1 TSWWSYY, CDR2 QGS. The CDR3 contains 22 residues. The CDR3 DNA reads TGTGCTCTTGGGGAACGGCCTTCCTACTGGTACTGGGGGATAGCCTACACTGATAAACTCATCTTT. It yields the protein CALGERPSYWYWGIAYTDKLIF.

Regarding this clone: TCRdb records a much larger clone's protein for this DNA, with a difference at residue 15 that likely arises from a read error; the protein given is the translation of the DNA. V is TRDV1 and J is TRDJ1; 9 bases fit TRDD3. CDR3 size: 20 residues. In germline, CDR1 is TSWWSYY, CDR2 QGS. V shed 1 base and J 4 bases; nucleotides not matched to a gene: 19. The CDR3 loop is CALGEQGIWYWGRIIDKLIF. For the CDR3, the DNA is TGTGCTCTTGGGGAACAGGGGATCTGGTACTGGGGGAGAATCATCGATAAACTCATCTTT.

In the case of this clone: TCRdb attributes to this sequence the protein of a much larger clone, which differs from the DNA translation at residue 5; a read error is likely, and the protein displayed is translated from the DNA. The V and J genes are TRDV3 and TRDJ1; TRDD3 aligns across 8 bases. Germline assignment: CDR1 TVYSNPD and CDR2 GDNSRS (reference sequence). V was pared by 4 bases and J by 0 bases, with 16 bases of the junction left unmatched. CDR3 length: 17 residues. CDR3 DNA: TGTGCCTCCCGGACGGGGTACTGGGGGGTAAACACCGATAAACTCATCTTT. It encodes CASRTGYWGVNTDKLIF.

This clone was counted only a few times. The TCRdb record carries a much larger clone's protein, which differs from this DNA's translation at residue 3; a read error is the likely cause, and the protein listed here is the DNA translation. The chain is built from TRDV1 and TRDJ1, with 7 bases aligning to TRDD3. CDR1 and CDR2 from the germline V gene are TSWWSYY and QGS. CDR3 length: 17 residues. Here the CDR3 reads CARGVMDGTGVTDKLIF. CDR3 DNA sequence: TGTGCTCGTGGGGTCATGGATGGGACTGGGGTCACCGATAAACTCATCTTT.